The 24 T cell receptor beta chains below were found in one sample sequenced in a study of T cells expressing NK-cell markers (dated by TCRdb to 2018 to 2021). Library prep was done by 5' RACE. Sequencing was performed on an Illumina HiSeq 2000. The reads went through TCRdb reprocessing, and each CDR3 protein sequence gets one entry with no DNA. The sample table on file contains about 30,000 distinct CDR3 sequences. About 55% of the sample lies in the top ten. The sequenced material came from blood T cells: a sorted CD56 or NKG2C T cell subset, CD4+ or CD8+ T cells, or bulk PBMC T cells (not recorded which). All receptors come from a woman between 18 and 69 years old in good health.

The genes are TRBV5-6 and TRBJ2-3; TCRdb proposes TRBD1, but this gene call is untestable without DNA. This CDR3 region has 16 residues. The germline V gene has CDR1 SGHDT and CDR2 YYEEEE. This CDR3 reads CASSWAVGPRTDTQYF.

The rearrangement joins TRBV5-5 to TRBJ2-7. The CDR3 is 14 residues long. CDR1 is SGHKS, CDR2 YYEKEE, per germline (reference sequence). The CDR3 loop is CASSLGESAYEQYF.

The CDR3: CASSPRTIYNEQFF. The chain couples TRBV12-3 or TRBV12-4 to TRBJ2-1. The CDR3 contains 14 residues.

The V call is TRBV19, the J call TRBJ1-5. CDR1 is LNHDA and CDR2 is SQIVND in the germline V gene (reference sequence). This CDR3 has 13 amino acids. The CDR3: CASSTVSNQPQHF.

The CDR3 spells CSALKREFHNEQFF. The V call is TRBV20-1, the J call TRBJ2-1; TCRdb proposes TRBD2, but this gene call is untestable without DNA. From germline, CDR1 is DFQATT and CDR2 SNEGSKA (reference sequence). This CDR3 region has 14 residues.

The rearrangement links TRBV3-1 to TRBJ2-7. The CDR3 runs to 14 residues. CDR1 is LGHDT and CDR2 is YNNKEL in the germline V gene (reference sequence). This CDR3 is CASSLGYISYEQYF.

The V and J genes are TRBV2 and TRBJ2-7; TCRdb proposes TRBD1, but this gene call is untestable without DNA. The germline gives CDR1 SNHLY, CDR2 FYNNEI. The CDR3 is 13 residues long. CDR3 protein: CAGGTALSSEQYF.

CDR3: CASSLGLAINTEAFF. V is TRBV7-8 and J is TRBJ1-1. Per germline, CDR1 SGHVS and CDR2 FQNEAQ. The CDR3 consists of 15 residues.

This chain's CDR3 is CASSLADGLSSYNEQFF. The chain carries TRBV12-3 or TRBV12-4 and TRBJ2-1; TCRdb outputs TRBD2, but without DNA this stays unchecked. This CDR3 comprises 17 residues.

The rearrangement links TRBV7-2 to TRBJ2-7; TCRdb gives TRBD1 as the D gene, but with no DNA this cannot be confirmed. CDR1 and CDR2 from the germline V gene are SGHTA and FQGNSA. The CDR3 covers 15 residues. The CDR3 sequence: CASSLASGLSYEQYF. Based on the CDR3 plus reference TRBV7-2 and TRBJ2-7, the full variable domain is GAGVSQSPSNKVTEKGKDVELRCDPISGHTALYWYRQSLGQGLEFLIYFQGNSAPDKSGLPSDRFSAERTGGSVSTLTIQRTQQEDSAVYLCASSLASGLSYEQYFGPGTRLTVT.

The chain uses TRBV28 and TRBJ2-7; there is no DNA to check the TCRdb D call of TRBD2. This CDR3 has 18 amino acids. Germline lookup yields CDR1 MDHEN and CDR2 SYDVKM. CDR3 region: CASSTPSGDTGLSYEQYF.

The J gene is TRBJ1-2, the V gene TRBV5-1; TCRdb calls TRBD1, which cannot be checked without DNA. Per the germline V gene, CDR1 is SGHRS and CDR2 is YFSETQ. The CDR3 consists of 14 residues. CDR3 sequence reads: CASRPGTSNYGYTF.

The rearrangement links TRBV13 to TRBJ2-7; the TCRdb D gene call, TRBD1, has no DNA to confirm it. Germline CDR1 and CDR2: PRHDT and FYEKMQ (reference sequence). This CDR3 is built from 12 residues. CDR3 protein: CASSQQGYEQYF.

The rearrangement joins TRBV7-9 to TRBJ1-1; TCRdb indicates TRBD1, and absent DNA this call remains unverified. CDR1 SEHNR and CDR2 FQNEAQ come from the germline V gene (reference sequence). CDR3 size: 14 residues. CDR3 amino acids: CASSLEGVGTEAFF.

The rearrangement uses TRBV20-1 and TRBJ2-7. The CDR3 consists of 17 residues. Per the germline V gene, CDR1 is DFQATT and CDR2 is SNEGSKA (reference sequence). CDR3 loop: CSARDPRGPRPSYEQYF.

The chain couples TRBV30 to TRBJ1-2; there is no DNA to check the TCRdb D call of TRBD1. Germline lookup yields CDR1 GTSNPN and CDR2 SVGIG (reference sequence). This CDR3 is 11 amino acids long. The CDR3 sequence: CAQGTPRGYTF.

This rearrangement joins TRBV9 to TRBJ2-1. Germline V gene data show CDR1 as SGDLS and CDR2 as YYNGEE. The CDR3 spans 14 residues. This chain's CDR3 is CASSVAYRGQEQFF. Full variable domain (missing parts from reference TRBV9 and TRBJ2-1): DSGVTQTPKHLITATGQRVTLRCSPRSGDLSVYWYQQSLDQGLQFLIQYYNGEERAKGNILERFSAQQFPDLHSELNLSSLELGDSALYFCASSVAYRGQEQFFGPGTRLTVL.

The chain combines TRBV29-1 with TRBJ2-3; TCRdb reports TRBD1, a call that lacks DNA to check it against. The CDR3 sequence is 13 residues long. Germline CDR1 reads SQVTM; CDR2 reads ANQGSEA. The CDR3 protein is CSARTGETDTQYF.

This sequence joins TRBV2 and TRBJ2-1; TCRdb lists TRBD2, though no DNA is available to test this call. Germline V gene sequence: CDR1 SNHLY, CDR2 FYNNEI. The CDR3 has 16 amino acids. Here the CDR3 reads CASSGRGIMAYNEQFF.

The chain links TRBV9 to TRBJ1-1. CDR1 and CDR2 (germline): SGDLS, YYNGEE. CDR3 length: 14 amino acids. The CDR3 loop reads CASSVDGVNTEAFF. The complete variable domain, with remaining parts taken from reference TRBV9 and TRBJ1-1, reads DSGVTQTPKHLITATGQRVTLRCSPRSGDLSVYWYQQSLDQGLQFLIQYYNGEERAKGNILERFSAQQFPDLHSELNLSSLELGDSALYFCASSVDGVNTEAFFGQGTRLTVV.

The chain couples TRBV5-5 to TRBJ2-1; there is no DNA to check the TCRdb D call of TRBD2. The CDR3 spans 15 residues. The germline V gene encodes CDR1 SGHKS and CDR2 YYEKEE (reference sequence). CDR3 loop: CASSLSVRSGDEQFF.

The gene calls are TRBV28 and TRBJ2-5. CDR3 length equals 14 residues. Per germline, CDR1 MDHEN and CDR2 SYDVKM. The CDR3 loop reads CASSHQGTQETQYF.

This sequence joins TRBV7-2 and TRBJ2-5; TCRdb reports TRBD1, a call that lacks DNA to check it against. Per the germline V gene, CDR1 is SGHTA and CDR2 is FQGNSA. This CDR3 has 16 amino acids. CDR3 sequence reads: CASSPWDREIEETQYF.

J is TRBJ2-1 and V is TRBV7-9; TCRdb names TRBD2, which stays unverified in the absence of DNA. Germline CDR1 is SEHNR and CDR2 is FQNEAQ (reference sequence). CDR3 length equals 15 residues. The CDR3 here is CASSLPSGSDNEQFF.